This T cell receptor beta chain was captured by sequencing in a study of Graves' ophthalmopathy and Graves' hyperthyroidism. Amplification of TCR beta CDR3 regions used RNA transcripts. RT-PCR in the first round used HTBI primers; a second-round multiplex PCR followed. In TCRdb, the multiplex PCR reads were re-called with MiXCR into one record per CDR3 protein. This table has 500,000 to 700,000 distinct CDR3 sequences, roughly 39% appearing once. In germline, CDR1 is DFQATT, CDR2 SNEGSKA (reference sequence). The CDR3 consists of 13 residues. V lost 3 bases and J lost 1; bases outside the gene matches: 0.

This clonotype was obtained from an adult man with Graves' hyperthyroidism. This chain connects TRBV20-1 to TRBJ2-4, with TRBD1 matching 7 bases. The sample comprised peripheral blood or thyroid tissue (not recorded which). The CDR3 nucleotides read TGCAGTGCTAGGACAGGGGCCAAAAACATTCAGTACTTC. Protein: CSARTGAKNIQYF.